The 5 T cell receptor beta chains below all came from one sample that was sequenced in a study of identical twins' blood T cells. MiXCR was run by TCRdb on the 5' RACE reads, yielding one entry per CDR3 protein. Among 350,000 to 450,000 distinct CDR3 sequences, more than 25% were seen once, and the ten largest hold roughly 5.5%. Sequencing used PBMCs. Receptors originate from a woman aged 18-55 years in good health.

This clonotype was seen ten or more times. The chain joins TRBV20-1 to TRBJ2-7; D unresolved. The V end was cut by 0 bases, the J end by 3 bases, with 12 bases between. Germline CDR1 reads DFQATT; CDR2 reads SNEGSKA (reference sequence). The CDR3 covers 14 residues. CDR3 protein: CSARDRVKGYEQYF. The CDR3 DNA reads TGCAGTGCTAGAGACCGGGTCAAAGGCTACGAGCAGTACTTC.

The chain joins TRBV3-1 to TRBJ2-5, with TRBD2 matching over 12 bases. This CDR3 is 16 amino acids long. Losses at the gene ends were 4 bases for V and 7 bases for J; bases not matched to a gene: 10. Germline CDR1 reads LGHDT; CDR2 reads YNNKEL (reference sequence). The CDR3 loop is CASSRWTSGIERTQYF. The CDR3 region has the DNA TGTGCCAGCAGCCGGTGGACTAGCGGGATTGAAAGGACCCAGTACTTC.

The V and J genes are TRBV4-3 and TRBJ1-3, with a weak D call TRBD1 (6 bases). The germline V and J ends were trimmed by 4 bases and 0 bases, with 10 bases remaining between them. Per the germline V gene, CDR1 is LGHNA and CDR2 is YSLEER. The CDR3 is 15 amino acids. The DNA of the CDR3 is TGCGCCAGCAGCCCAGAGGGGGGCTCTGGAAACACCATATATTTT. Translation gives CASSPEGGSGNTIYF.

This clonotype was observed many times. CDR3 nucleotide sequence: TGTGCCATCAGTGAACTGTTTGCTCAAGAGACCCAGTACTTC. This codes for CAISELFAQETQYF. The chain recombines TRBV10-3 with TRBJ2-5; the D is unclear. The germline V gene encodes CDR1 ENHRY and CDR2 SYGVKD. The CDR3 sequence is 14 residues long. Between the trimmed V and J ends, which lost 3 bases and 2 bases, there was a span of 10 bases.

This clonotype was counted between two and nine times. This chain links TRBV29-1 with TRBJ2-7; maybe TRBD2 (6 bases). The germline CDR1 and CDR2 sequences are SQVTM and ANQGSEA. This CDR3 comprises 14 residues. V was trimmed by 2 bases and J by 1 base, leaving 12 bases between them. This CDR3 is CSVEKKGTSYEQYF. The CDR3 coding sequence is TGCAGCGTTGAAAAGAAGGGGACTTCCTACGAGCAGTACTTC.